This T cell receptor (beta chain) derives from a study of blood T cell repertoires in COVID-19. In the study overall: There were acute and convalescent COVID-19 samples, and they came from the United States, Italy and Spain. Nucleic acid was either cDNA or gDNA, and it came from T cells, B-cell-depleted T cells, or PBMCs.

Study processing details: Estimated nucleated cell counts came from reference gene primer amplification. Sequencing used immunoSEQ multiplex PCR; TCRdb keeps in-frame clones, though not all of them. V and J calls plus clone size are reproduced from that table; the DNA served to infer D and trimming. The sample lists fewer than 50,000 clones; about 90% were seen once. Trimming took off 2 bases at V and 2 bases at J, with 7 bases between the two ends. The CDR3 totals 13 residues. From germline, CDR1 is SEHNR and CDR2 FQNEAQ (reference sequence). This TCR came from a man aged 55 to 70 with COVID-19, enrolled during active disease. Sequencing was performed on peripheral blood. The J gene is TRBJ2-7, the V gene TRBV7-9; no definite D call. The CDR3 DNA is TGTGCCAGCAGCTTACTCACTGCCTACGAGCAGTACTTC. As protein: CASSLLTAYEQYF.